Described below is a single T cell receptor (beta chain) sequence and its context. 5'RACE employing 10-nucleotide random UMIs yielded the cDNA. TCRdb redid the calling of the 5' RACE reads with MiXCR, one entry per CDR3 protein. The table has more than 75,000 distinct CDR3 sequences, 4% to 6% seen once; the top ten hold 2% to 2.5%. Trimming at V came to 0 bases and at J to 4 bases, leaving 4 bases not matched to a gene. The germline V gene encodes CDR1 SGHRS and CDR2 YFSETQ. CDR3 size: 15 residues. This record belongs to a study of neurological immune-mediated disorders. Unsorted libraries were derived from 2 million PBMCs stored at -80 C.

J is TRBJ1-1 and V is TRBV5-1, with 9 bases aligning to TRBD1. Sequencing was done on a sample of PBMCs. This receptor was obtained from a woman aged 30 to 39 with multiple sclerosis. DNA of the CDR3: TGCGCCAGCAGCTTGGGACAGGGGGTTGGCACTGAAGCTTTCTTT. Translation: CASSLGQGVGTEAFF.